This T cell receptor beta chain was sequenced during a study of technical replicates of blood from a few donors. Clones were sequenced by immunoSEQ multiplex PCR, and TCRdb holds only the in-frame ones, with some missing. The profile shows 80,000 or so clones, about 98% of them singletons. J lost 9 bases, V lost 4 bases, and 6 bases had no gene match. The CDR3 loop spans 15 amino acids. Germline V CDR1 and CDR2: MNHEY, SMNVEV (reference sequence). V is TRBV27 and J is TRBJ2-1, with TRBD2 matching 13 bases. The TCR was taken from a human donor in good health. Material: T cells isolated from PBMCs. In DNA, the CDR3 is TGTGCCAGCAGTTATGGACTAGCGGGAGACCGTGAGCAGTTCTTC. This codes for CASSYGLAGDREQFF.